This TCR beta chain was obtained from a study of blood T cell repertoires in COVID-19. Across the whole study: T cells, B-cell-depleted T cells, or PBMCs supplied cDNA or gDNA.

This clone was picked up a small number of times. CDR1 is SGHVS and CDR2 is FQNEAQ in the germline V gene. Between the trimmed V and J ends, which lost 3 bases and 1 base, there was a span of 6 bases. The CDR3 runs 13 residues. Some clones are missing from TCRdb's copy, which holds only in-frame ones; the method was immunoSEQ multiplex PCR. The table has approximately 500,000 clones, around 87% seen once. V and J are TRBV7-8 and TRBJ1-1; D not resolved. The sample was PBMCs or T cells enriched from blood (not recorded which). The clonotype comes from a woman in her thirties or forties who had recovered from COVID-19. CDR3 loop: CASSFHKNTEAFF. For the CDR3, the DNA is TGTGCCAGCAGCTTCCACAAGAACACTGAAGCTTTCTTT.